This TCR beta chain was observed in a study of blood T cells in healthy people across ages (dated by TCRdb to about 2015). In the study overall: Template switching captured roughly one uniquely barcoded TCR beta cDNA molecule per two T cells in model experiments. The study measured age-related changes in TCR beta repertoire diversity using deep sequencing normalized with unique cDNA molecular identifiers. The donors were split into four age groups: young (average around 17 years), middle-aged (more than 35), aged (62) and long-lived (roughly 80). To avoid experimental bias, donors of different ages were distributed randomly across sequencing lanes. The study analyzed two additional independent replicas of 1 million unique cDNA reads from the same blood draw for two donors, one aged 18 to 29 and one aged 80 or older.

Systemically healthy Caucasian individuals from Russia, some 36 in total and aged roughly 6 to 95 years, were included as donors. Approximately 9.7 milliliters of peripheral blood were drawn from each donor into EDTA-treated Vacutainer tubes. Ficoll-Paque density-gradient centrifugation was used to isolate PBMCs, with at least 6.5 million per sample. Total RNA, at least 6 micrograms per sample, was extracted from PBMCs with Trizol reagent. The percentages of naive CD45RAhigh/CD27high T cells were determined by flow cytometry on a PBMC aliquot from every donor. Receptor amplification or capture employed 5' RACE. Sequencing took place on an Illumina HiSeq 2500. A second roughly 6 to 12 cycle PCR used a sample-barcoded 5' primer and a J-beta primer mix. A template-switch 5' adaptor carrying 12 random nucleotides introduced a unique molecular identifier onto each TCR beta cDNA molecule. Each sample yielded at least 3 million CDR3-containing paired-end reads. First-strand cDNA was synthesized from all RNA with the Mint cDNA synthesis kit, primed by a TRBC-specific oligonucleotide. Following uracil-DNA glycosylase treatment, all cDNA underwent a first 18-cycle PCR with the universal primers M1SS and BC2_uni_R. The original methods were these. For normalization, 1 million high-quality reads, each with a distinct molecular identifier, were randomly selected from each sample. Reads with shared molecular identifiers were discarded instead of being binned into consensus sequences. MiTCR, run with a Q25 quality threshold and the strictest error-elimination algorithm, handled CDR3 identification, clonotype clustering and error correction. A nonparametric unseen species model with Euler transformation was used to estimate lower-bound total TCR beta diversity. TCRdb handled the public reads itself, with Q25 trimming in fastp and clone calling in MiXCR, and kept productive beta chains. Entries are consolidated by CDR3 protein sequence, retaining the most common genes and DNA. The V and J calls were not made by the authors but by TCRdb's processing. Across this sample there are some 700,000 distinct CDR3 sequences, with roughly 45% seen only once. The top ten clonotypes cover 20% to 25% of the sample.

Results the study describes overall, beyond this receptor: Compared with the aged group, the long-lived group had more naive CD4+ T cells, fewer expanded clones and increased TCR diversity, a pattern suggesting age selection. Observed TCR beta diversity correlated strongly with the percentage of naive T cells measured by flow cytometry. Estimates of total diversity based on one million sequenced T cells were considered lower bounds and underestimates. The CMV infection status of donors was not known, potentially confounding age-related changes in expanded clonotypes. Observed TCR beta diversity per million T cells fell roughly linearly with age, and a significant reduction was already apparent by age roughly 40. Conclusive comparison of naive and antigen-experienced compartments was prevented by the profiling of bulk unsorted PBMCs.

This clonotype was counted only a few times. What this receptor recognizes is not known. There are no base qualities to consult, and no much larger clone falls within one base. V trim: 6 bases; J trim: 2 bases; unmatched bases: 5. Per the germline V gene, MNHEY is the CDR1 and SVGEGT is the CDR2. The CDR3 runs 15 residues from the cysteine to the phenylalanine. CDR3 DNA is the only sequence kept; it has 45 bases, read in frame from the first base. The source of this sequence is a woman aged 55-69 years in good health. Sequenced input: blood. Recombination joined TRBV6-2 or TRBV6-3 with TRBJ2-1, and TRBD1 matches 9 of the central bases. The CDR3 in this case is CASSHWDRAYNEQFF. The bases are TGTGCCAGCAGCCACTGGGACAGGGCCTACAATGAGCAGTTCTTC.